A single sample gave rise to the 24 T cell receptor beta chains below, sequenced in a study of T cell responses to AZD1222 COVID-19 vaccine. Assay used: immunoSEQ multiplex PCR; TCRdb lists only in-frame clones, some missing. The profile shows about 160,000 clones, about 90% of them singletons. Sample: peripheral blood, taken on day 0 of AZD1222 vaccination. These receptors were taken from an adult in good health.

This clone was found once. The chain joins TRBV3-1 (or the pseudogene TRBV3-2) to TRBJ1-6; D is undetermined. The V gene's germline CDR1 is LGHDT and CDR2 YNNKEL (reference sequence). V lost 1 base and J lost 5, with 9 bases in between. CDR3 length: 15 residues. The DNA for the CDR3 is TGTGCCAGCAGCCAAGGGGCCAGAGATAATTCACCCCTCCACTTT. This codes for CASSQGARDNSPLHF.

CDR3 region: CASRGERGSDTQYF. As DNA, the CDR3 is TGTGCCAGCAGGGGAGAGCGGGGAAGCGATACGCAGTATTTT. The rearrangement uses TRBV6-5 and TRBJ2-3; TRBD2 aligns across 7 bases. V shed 6 bases and J 6 bases; nucleotides not matched to a gene: 9. Germline values: CDR1 MNHEY, CDR2 SVGAGI. The CDR3 is 14 residues long.

The rearrangement links TRBV7-9 to TRBJ1-1; 7 bases map to TRBD1. Germline V lookup: CDR1 SEHNR, CDR2 FQNEAQ (reference sequence). The CDR3 is made up of 12 amino acids. V shed 5 bases and J 10 bases; nucleotides not matched to a gene: 7. The CDR3 region has the DNA TGTGCCAGCAGCCCTGGGAGACAGGGAGCTTTCTTT. As protein: CASSPGRQGAFF.

The gene calls are TRBV5-4 and TRBJ2-7; TRBD1 might be the D (5 bases). V was shortened by 4 bases and J by 0 bases, with 8 bases between the two germline ends. Germline CDR1 reads SGHNT; CDR2 reads YYREEE (reference sequence). The CDR3 is made up of 13 amino acids. The CDR3 protein is CASSQGASYEQYF. The CDR3 DNA is TGTGCCAGCAGCCAAGGGGCCTCCTACGAGCAGTACTTC.

The rearrangement links TRBV6-6 to TRBJ2-1; 8 bases are shared with TRBD2. Unmatched junction bases numbered 15, after V lost 5 bases and J lost 9 bases. Germline-derived CDR1 and CDR2 are MNHNY and SVGAGI (reference sequence). This CDR3 has 16 amino acids. The CDR3 DNA reads as TGTGCCAGCAGTCGACTACAAGCGGGAGTCGAGCCTGAGCAGTTCTTC. Its protein is CASSRLQAGVEPEQFF.

The V gene is TRBV6-5, the J gene TRBJ1-6, with 7 bases matching TRBD1. V shed 10 bases and J 8 bases; nucleotides not matched to a gene: 11. The CDR3 spans 14 residues. In germline, CDR1 is MNHEY, CDR2 SVGAGI. CDR3 loop: CATAVGQDDSPLHF. Written as DNA, the CDR3 is TGTGCCACGGCAGTAGGACAGGACGATTCACCCCTCCACTTT.

The chain has TRBV6-5 and TRBJ1-3; a weak D match, TRBD1 (6 bases). The CDR3 has 14 residues. Trimming removed 9 bases from V and 4 bases from J, with 16 bases in between. CDR1 and CDR2 (germline): MNHEY, SVGAGI. The CDR3 protein is CASRPTGMGNTIYF. The DNA for the CDR3 is TGTGCCAGTCGACCTACAGGGATGGGAAACACCATATATTTT.

The V gene is TRBV7-2, the J gene TRBJ2-1; TRBD1 matches 8 bases. This CDR3 is built from 15 residues. V gave up 5 bases and J gave up 6 bases; unmatched junction bases: 9. Germline-derived CDR1 and CDR2 are SGHTA and FQGNSA. The CDR3, as DNA: TGTGCCAGCAGCCCCAGGACAGGGTTCCTCAATGAGCAGTTCTTC. This codes for CASSPRTGFLNEQFF. Looking up the rest from reference TRBV7-2 and TRBJ2-1 gives the full variable domain: GAGVSQSPSNKVTEKGKDVELRCDPISGHTALYWYRQSLGQGLEFLIYFQGNSAPDKSGLPSDRFSAERTGGSVSTLTIQRTQQEDSAVYLCASSPRTGFLNEQFFGPGTRLTVL.

The chain carries TRBV6-2 or TRBV6-3 and TRBJ2-3; 9 bases are shared with TRBD2. This CDR3 is 15 amino acids long. The germline gives CDR1 MNHEY, CDR2 SVGEGT. The trim removed 6 bases at V and 1 base at J, leaving 5 bases unmatched. For the CDR3, the DNA is TGTGCCAGCAGCCCCCAGCGGGGGGGCACAGATACGCAGTATTTT. It codes for CASSPQRGGTDTQYF.

This chain's CDR3 is CASSSTSGGRRDTQYF. The CDR3 DNA follows: TGTGCCAGCAGCTCGACTAGCGGGGGGAGGCGAGATACGCAGTATTTT. This chain uses TRBV7-8 with TRBJ2-3; 13 bases are shared with TRBD2. The trim removed 4 bases at V and 5 bases at J, leaving 6 bases unmatched. The germline V gene has CDR1 SGHVS and CDR2 FQNEAQ. The CDR3 totals 16 residues. The full variable domain, its missing parts supplied by reference TRBV7-8 and TRBJ2-3, is GAGVSQSPRYKVAKRGQDVALRCDPISGHVSLFWYQQALGQGPEFLTYFQNEAQLDKSGLPSDRFFAERPEGSVSTLKIQRTQQEDSAVYLCASSSTSGGRRDTQYFGPGTRLTVL.

The chain is built from TRBV28 and TRBJ1-1; the D is unclear. The CDR3 extends over 11 amino acids. Looked up from germline, CDR1 is MDHEN and CDR2 is SYDVKM. V was trimmed by 5 bases and J by 3 bases, leaving 4 bases between them. CDR3 in amino acids: CASSTDTEAFF. The CDR3 bases are TGTGCCAGCAGTACCGACACTGAAGCTTTCTTT.

The genes are TRBV10-1 and TRBJ2-7; D remains unclear. In germline, CDR1 is WNHNN, CDR2 SYGVQD (reference sequence). The CDR3 has 14 amino acids. V was trimmed by 1 base and J by 1 base, leaving 8 bases between them. CDR3 amino acids: CASSEYKASYEQYF. Written as DNA, the CDR3 is TGCGCCAGCAGTGAGTATAAGGCTTCCTACGAGCAGTACTTC.

This chain links TRBV10-3 with TRBJ1-6, with D uncertain. V was shortened by 3 bases and J by 7 bases, with 10 bases between the two germline ends. The CDR3 consists of 14 residues. Germline assignment: CDR1 ENHRY and CDR2 SYGVKD. The CDR3, as DNA: TGTGCCATCAGTGAAGGGCGGATGAATTCACCCCTCCACTTT. This sequence encodes CAISEGRMNSPLHF.

CDR3 in DNA: TGCGCCAGCAGCCTACCTGAACAGGGGGCGTTGGCTTTCTTT. Translated: CASSLPEQGALAFF. This sequence joins TRBV5-1 and TRBJ1-1; 9 bases fit TRBD1. This CDR3 region has 14 residues. Germline trimming cut 4 bases from V and 11 bases from J; bases unmatched to any gene: 12. The germline CDR1 and CDR2 sequences are SGHRS and YFSETQ.

The rearrangement uses TRBV5-1 and TRBJ2-7; no firm D call. The V end was cut by 0 bases, the J end by 5 bases, with 15 bases between. The CDR3 contains 15 residues. Germline V gives CDR1 SGHRS, CDR2 YFSETQ. The CDR3 sequence: CASSLEERSVDEQYF. The CDR3 DNA reads TGCGCCAGCAGCTTGGAGGAGAGGTCCGTGGACGAGCAGTACTTC. Supplemented by reference TRBV5-1 and TRBJ2-7, the full variable domain reads KAGVTQTPRYLIKTRGQQVTLSCSPISGHRSVSWYQQTPGQGLQFLFEYFSETQRNKGNFPGRFSGRQFSNSRSEMNVSTLELGDSALYLCASSLEERSVDEQYFGPGTRLTVT.

The chain uses TRBV5-1 and TRBJ1-1; 8 nucleotides agree with TRBD1. V was pared by 4 bases and J by 4 bases, with 6 bases of the junction left unmatched. The CDR3 totals 14 residues. CDR1 and CDR2 from the germline V gene are SGHRS and YFSETQ. CDR3 bases: TGCGCCAGCAGCCCCCAGGACAGGGTCACTGAAGCTTTCTTT. Its protein is CASSPQDRVTEAFF.

This chain joins TRBV30 and TRBJ1-1; the match to TRBD1 covers 8 bases. The J segment lost 5 bases and the V segment lost 2 bases, leaving 7 bases of the junction unmatched. CDR1 and CDR2 (germline): GTSNPN, SVGIG (reference sequence). This CDR3 has 14 amino acids. Here the CDR3 DNA reads TGTGCCTGGAGTCGACAGGGGCTGGGGACTGAAGCTTTCTTT. Amino acids: CAWSRQGLGTEAFF.

The chain has TRBV21-1 and TRBJ1-1. TRBV21-1 is classified as a pseudogene. This CDR3 has 13 amino acids. The CDR3: CASSKAKGPKAFF. The CDR3 region has the DNA TGTGCCAGCAGCAAAGCGAAGGGACCCAAAGCTTTCTTT.

The chain links TRBV9 to TRBJ1-1, with TRBD1 identical over 11 bases. This CDR3 comprises 15 residues. Germline CDR1 reads SGDLS; CDR2 reads YYNGEE. V dropped 3 bases and J dropped 4; count of bases not matched to a gene: 5. As DNA, the CDR3 is TGTGCCAGCAGCGAACCCGGGACAGGGGGCACTGAAGCTTTCTTT. Amino acid sequence: CASSEPGTGGTEAFF.

The V gene is TRBV3-1 (or the pseudogene TRBV3-2), the J gene TRBJ1-2; TRBD1 might be the D (5 bases). CDR1 LGHDT and CDR2 YNNKEL come from the germline V gene (reference sequence). CDR3 length: 13 amino acids. V was shortened by 4 bases and J by 5 bases, with 11 bases between the two germline ends. The CDR3 nucleotides read TGTGCCAGCAGCCCGAGACAGAGATATGGCTACACCTTC. This codes for CASSPRQRYGYTF.

The chain joins TRBV29-1 to TRBJ2-3; D is uncertain. Between the trimmed V and J ends, which lost 8 bases and 5 bases, there was a span of 11 bases. CDR1 SQVTM and CDR2 ANQGSEA come from the germline V gene. This CDR3 spans 11 amino acids. CDR3 region: CSSRREDTQYF. The CDR3 DNA follows: TGCAGCTCCAGACGAGAAGATACGCAGTATTTT.

The V gene is TRBV6-2 or TRBV6-3, the J gene TRBJ2-7; D may match TRBD1 or TRBD2 (6 bases each). The CDR3 covers 18 residues. Germline values: CDR1 MNHEY, CDR2 SVGEGT. V shed 5 bases and J shed 7 bases, with 30 bases lying between them. DNA of the CDR3: TGTGCCAGCAGTCAGTTTTCGGGTCGGGGGCGGTCGTCTTGGGAGCAGTACTTC. Encoded protein: CASSQFSGRGRSSWEQYF.

This clone was seen only a few times. This rearrangement joins TRBV12-1 to TRBJ2-7; the table calls TRBD1, which could not be checked here. TRBV12-1 is deemed a pseudogene. The CDR3 is 14 residues long. The CDR3 DNA reads as TGTGCCAGCAGCTTTGCGATCAAAGGGGTTACCCAACACTTC. It yields the protein CASSFAIKGVTQHF.

The rearrangement links TRBV10-3 to TRBJ1-3; 7 positions agree with TRBD1. CDR1 is ENHRY and CDR2 is SYGVKD in the germline V gene. The CDR3 sequence is 13 residues long. The V segment lost 6 bases and the J segment 7 bases; nucleotides outside the gene matches: 6. The CDR3 is CAISNRGPNTIYF. The CDR3 bases are TGTGCCATCAGCAACAGGGGTCCGAACACCATATATTTT.